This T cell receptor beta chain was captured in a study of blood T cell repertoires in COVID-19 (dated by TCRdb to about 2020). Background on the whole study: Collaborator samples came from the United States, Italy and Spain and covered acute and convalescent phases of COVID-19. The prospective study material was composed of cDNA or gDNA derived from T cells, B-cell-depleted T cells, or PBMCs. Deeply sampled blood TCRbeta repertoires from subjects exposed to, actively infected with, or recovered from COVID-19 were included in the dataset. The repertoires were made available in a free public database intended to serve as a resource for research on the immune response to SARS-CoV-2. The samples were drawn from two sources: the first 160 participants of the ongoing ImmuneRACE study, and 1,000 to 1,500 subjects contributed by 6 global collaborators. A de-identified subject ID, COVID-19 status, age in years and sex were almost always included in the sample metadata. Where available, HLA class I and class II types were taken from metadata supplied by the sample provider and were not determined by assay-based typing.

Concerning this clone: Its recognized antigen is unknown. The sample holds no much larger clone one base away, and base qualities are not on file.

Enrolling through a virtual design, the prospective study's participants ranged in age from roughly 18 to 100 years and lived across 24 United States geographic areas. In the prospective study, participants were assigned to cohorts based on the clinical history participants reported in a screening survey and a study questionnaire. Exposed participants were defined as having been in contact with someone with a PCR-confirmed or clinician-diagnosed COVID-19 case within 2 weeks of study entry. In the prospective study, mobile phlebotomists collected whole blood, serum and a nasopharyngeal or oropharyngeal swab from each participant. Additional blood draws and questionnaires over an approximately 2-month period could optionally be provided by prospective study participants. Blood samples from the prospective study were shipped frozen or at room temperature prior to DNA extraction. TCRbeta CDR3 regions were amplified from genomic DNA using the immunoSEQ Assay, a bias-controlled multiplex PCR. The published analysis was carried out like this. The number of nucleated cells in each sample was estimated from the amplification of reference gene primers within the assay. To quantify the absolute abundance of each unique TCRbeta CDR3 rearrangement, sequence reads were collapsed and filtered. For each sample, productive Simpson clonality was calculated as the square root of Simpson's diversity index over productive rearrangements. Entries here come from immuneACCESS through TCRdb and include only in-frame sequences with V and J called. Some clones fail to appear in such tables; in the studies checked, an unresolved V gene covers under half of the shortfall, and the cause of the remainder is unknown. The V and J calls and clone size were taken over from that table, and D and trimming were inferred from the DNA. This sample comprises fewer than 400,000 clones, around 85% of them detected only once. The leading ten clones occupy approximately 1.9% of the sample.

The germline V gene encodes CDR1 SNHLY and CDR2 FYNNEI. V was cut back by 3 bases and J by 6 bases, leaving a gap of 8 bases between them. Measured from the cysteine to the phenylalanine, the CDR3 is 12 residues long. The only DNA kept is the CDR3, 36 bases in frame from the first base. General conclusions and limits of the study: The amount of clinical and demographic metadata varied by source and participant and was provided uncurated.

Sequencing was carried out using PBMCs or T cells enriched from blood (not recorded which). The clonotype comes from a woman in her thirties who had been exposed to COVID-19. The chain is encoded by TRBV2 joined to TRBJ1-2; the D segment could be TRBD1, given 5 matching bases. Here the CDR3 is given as CASSDSGDGYTF. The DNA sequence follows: TGTGCCAGCAGTGATTCGGGGGATGGCTACACCTTC.